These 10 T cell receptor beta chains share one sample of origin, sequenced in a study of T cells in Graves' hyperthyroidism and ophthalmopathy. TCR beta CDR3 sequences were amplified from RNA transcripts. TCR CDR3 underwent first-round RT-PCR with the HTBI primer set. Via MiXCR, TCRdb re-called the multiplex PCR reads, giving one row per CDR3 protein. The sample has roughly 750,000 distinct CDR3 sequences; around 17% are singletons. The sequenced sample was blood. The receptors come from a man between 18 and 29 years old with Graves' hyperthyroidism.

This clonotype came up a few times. Here the CDR3 DNA reads TGCGCCAGCAGCTTGGCAGTTCCGGGCGCCGGCACCGGGGAGCTGTTTTTT. This gives the protein CASSLAVPGAGTGELFF. The chain employs TRBV5-1 and TRBJ2-2; D not resolved. V was clipped by 0 bases and J by 4 bases, with 16 bases between them. CDR1 and CDR2 (germline): SGHRS, YFSETQ. The CDR3 loop spans 17 amino acids.

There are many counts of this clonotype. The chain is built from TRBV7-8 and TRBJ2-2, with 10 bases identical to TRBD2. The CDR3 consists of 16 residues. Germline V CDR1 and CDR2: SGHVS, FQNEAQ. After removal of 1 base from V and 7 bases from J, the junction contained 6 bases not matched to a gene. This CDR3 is CASSLELAGVRGELFF. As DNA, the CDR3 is TGTGCCAGCAGCTTAGAGCTAGCGGGAGTACGCGGGGAGCTGTTTTTT.

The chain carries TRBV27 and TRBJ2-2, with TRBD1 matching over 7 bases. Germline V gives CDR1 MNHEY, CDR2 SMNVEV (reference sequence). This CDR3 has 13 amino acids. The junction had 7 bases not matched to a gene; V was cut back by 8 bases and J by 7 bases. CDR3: CASRRQGNGELFF. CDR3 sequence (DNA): TGTGCCAGCCGACGACAGGGTAACGGGGAGCTGTTTTTT.

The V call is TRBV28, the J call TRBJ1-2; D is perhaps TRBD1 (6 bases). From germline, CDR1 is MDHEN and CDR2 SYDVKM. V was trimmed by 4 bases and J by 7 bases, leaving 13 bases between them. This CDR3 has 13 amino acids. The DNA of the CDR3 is TGTGCCAGCAGTTCCGGACAGCTCTCTGGCTACACCTTC. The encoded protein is CASSSGQLSGYTF.

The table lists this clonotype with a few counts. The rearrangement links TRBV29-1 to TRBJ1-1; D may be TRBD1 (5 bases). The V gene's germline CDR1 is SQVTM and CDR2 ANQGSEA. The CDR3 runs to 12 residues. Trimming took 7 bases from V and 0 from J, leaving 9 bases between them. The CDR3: CSGVDMNTEAFF. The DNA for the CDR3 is TGCAGCGGTGTGGACATGAACACTGAAGCTTTCTTT.

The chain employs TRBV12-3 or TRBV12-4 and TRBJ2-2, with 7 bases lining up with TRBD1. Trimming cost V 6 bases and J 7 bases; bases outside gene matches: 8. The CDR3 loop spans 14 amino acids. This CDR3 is CASRAGTAIGELFF. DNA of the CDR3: TGTGCCAGCAGGGCCGGGACAGCGATCGGGGAGCTGTTTTTT.

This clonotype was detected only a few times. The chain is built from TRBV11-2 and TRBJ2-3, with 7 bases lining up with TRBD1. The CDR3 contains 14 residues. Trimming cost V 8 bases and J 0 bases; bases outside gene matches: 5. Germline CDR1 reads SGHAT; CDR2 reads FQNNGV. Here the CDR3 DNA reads TGTGCCAGCCTCAAGGGGGCGAGCACAGATACGCAGTATTTT. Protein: CASLKGASTDTQYF.

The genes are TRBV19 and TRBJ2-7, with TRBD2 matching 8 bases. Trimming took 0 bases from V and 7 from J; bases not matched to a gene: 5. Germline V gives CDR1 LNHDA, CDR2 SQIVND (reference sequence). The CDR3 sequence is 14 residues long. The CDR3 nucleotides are TGTGCCAGTAGTATAGAAGCGGGGGCTCAGGAGCAGTACTTC. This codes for CASSIEAGAQEQYF.

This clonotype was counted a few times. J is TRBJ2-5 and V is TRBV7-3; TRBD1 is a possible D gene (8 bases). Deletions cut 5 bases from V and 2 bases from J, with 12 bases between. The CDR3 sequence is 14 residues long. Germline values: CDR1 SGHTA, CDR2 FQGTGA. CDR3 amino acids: CASSEQGGQETQYF. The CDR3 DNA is TGTGCCAGCAGCGAACAGGGGGGGCAAGAGACCCAGTACTTC. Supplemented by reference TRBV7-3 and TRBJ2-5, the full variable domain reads GAGVSQTPSNKVTEKGKYVELRCDPISGHTALYWYRQSLGQGPEFLIYFQGTGAADDSGLPNDRFFAVRPEGSVSTLKIQRTERGDSAVYLCASSEQGGQETQYFGPGTRLLVL.

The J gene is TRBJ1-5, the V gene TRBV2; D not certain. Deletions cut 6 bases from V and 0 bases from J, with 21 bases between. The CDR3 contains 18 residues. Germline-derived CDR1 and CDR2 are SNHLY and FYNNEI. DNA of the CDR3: TGTGCCAGCAGCTTAGTCCGAGTCCGAGATTATAGCAATCAGCCCCAGCATTTT. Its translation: CASSLVRVRDYSNQPQHF.